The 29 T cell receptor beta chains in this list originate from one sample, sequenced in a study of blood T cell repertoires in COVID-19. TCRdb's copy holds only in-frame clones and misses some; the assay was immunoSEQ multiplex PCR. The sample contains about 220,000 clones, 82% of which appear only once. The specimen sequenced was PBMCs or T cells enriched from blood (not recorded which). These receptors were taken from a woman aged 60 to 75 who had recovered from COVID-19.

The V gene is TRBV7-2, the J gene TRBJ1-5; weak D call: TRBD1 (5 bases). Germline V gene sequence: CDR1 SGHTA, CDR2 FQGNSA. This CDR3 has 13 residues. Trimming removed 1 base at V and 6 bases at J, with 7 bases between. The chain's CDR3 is CASSLGGGQPQHF. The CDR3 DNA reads TGTGCCAGCAGCTTAGGGGGGGGTCAGCCCCAGCATTTT.

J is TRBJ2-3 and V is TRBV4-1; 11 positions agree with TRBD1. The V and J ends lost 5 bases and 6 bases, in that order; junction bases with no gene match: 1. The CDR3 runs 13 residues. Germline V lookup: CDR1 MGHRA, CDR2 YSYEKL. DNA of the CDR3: TGCGCCAGCAGCAGGGACAGGGGGGATACGCAGTATTTT. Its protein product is CASSRDRGDTQYF.

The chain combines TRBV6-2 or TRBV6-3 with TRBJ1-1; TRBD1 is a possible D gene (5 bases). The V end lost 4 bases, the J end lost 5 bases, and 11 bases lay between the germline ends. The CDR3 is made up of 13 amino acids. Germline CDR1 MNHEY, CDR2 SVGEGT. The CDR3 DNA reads TGTGCCAGCAGTTGGGGCCAGGGAACTGAAGCTTTCTTT. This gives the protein CASSWGQGTEAFF.

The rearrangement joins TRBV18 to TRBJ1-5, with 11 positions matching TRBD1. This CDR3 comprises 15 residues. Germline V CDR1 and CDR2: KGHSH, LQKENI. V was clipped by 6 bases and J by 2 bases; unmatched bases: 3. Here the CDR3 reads CASSSGQGGNQPQHF. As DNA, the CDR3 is TGTGCCAGCTCGTCGGGACAGGGGGGCAATCAGCCCCAGCATTTT.

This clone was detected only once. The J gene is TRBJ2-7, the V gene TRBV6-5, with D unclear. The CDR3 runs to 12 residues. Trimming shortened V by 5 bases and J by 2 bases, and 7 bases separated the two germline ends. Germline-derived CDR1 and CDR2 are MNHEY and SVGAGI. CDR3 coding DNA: TGTGCCAGCAGTCCCCTCGCCTACGAGCAGTACTTC. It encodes CASSPLAYEQYF.

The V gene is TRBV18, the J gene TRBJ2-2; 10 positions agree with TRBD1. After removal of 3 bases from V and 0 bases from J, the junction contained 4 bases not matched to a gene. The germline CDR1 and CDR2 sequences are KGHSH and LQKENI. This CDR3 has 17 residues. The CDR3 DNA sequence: TGTGCCAGCTCACCGCCGGGACAGGGGACGAACACCGGGGAGCTGTTTTTT. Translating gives CASSPPGQGTNTGELFF. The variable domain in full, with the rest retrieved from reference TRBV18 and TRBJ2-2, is NAGVMQNPRHLVRRRGQEARLRCSPMKGHSHVYWYRQLPEEGLKFMVYLQKENIIDESGMPKERFSAEFPKEGPSILRIQQVVRGDSAAYFCASSPPGQGTNTGELFFGEGSRLTVL.

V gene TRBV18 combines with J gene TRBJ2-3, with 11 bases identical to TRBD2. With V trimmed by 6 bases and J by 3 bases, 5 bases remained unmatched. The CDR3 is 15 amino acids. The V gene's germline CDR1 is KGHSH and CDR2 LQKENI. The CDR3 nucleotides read TGTGCCAGCTCGCAGACTAGCGGGGCGACAGATACGCAGTATTTT. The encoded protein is CASSQTSGATDTQYF.

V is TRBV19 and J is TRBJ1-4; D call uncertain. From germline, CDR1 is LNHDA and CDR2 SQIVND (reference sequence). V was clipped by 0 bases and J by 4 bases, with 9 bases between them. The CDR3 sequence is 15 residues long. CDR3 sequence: CASSIEGRRNEKLFF. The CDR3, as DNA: TGTGCCAGTAGTATAGAGGGCAGACGTAATGAAAAACTGTTTTTT.

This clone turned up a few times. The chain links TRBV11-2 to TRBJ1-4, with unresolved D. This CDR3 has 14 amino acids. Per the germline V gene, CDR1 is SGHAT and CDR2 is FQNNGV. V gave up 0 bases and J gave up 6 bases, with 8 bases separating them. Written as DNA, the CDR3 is TGTGCCAGCAGCTTAGAGAGGGTCCATGAAAAACTGTTTTTT. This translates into CASSLERVHEKLFF. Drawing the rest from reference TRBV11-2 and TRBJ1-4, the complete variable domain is EAGVAQSPRYKIIEKRQSVAFWCNPISGHATLYWYQQILGQGPKLLIQFQNNGVVDDSQLPKDRFSAERLKGVDSTLKIQPAKLEDSAVYLCASSLERVHEKLFFGSGTQLSVL.

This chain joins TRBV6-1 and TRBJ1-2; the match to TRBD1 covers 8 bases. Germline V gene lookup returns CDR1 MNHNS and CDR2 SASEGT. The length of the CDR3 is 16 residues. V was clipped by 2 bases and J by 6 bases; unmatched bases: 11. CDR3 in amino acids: CASSELGQGLVDGYTF. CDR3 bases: TGTGCCAGCAGTGAATTAGGACAGGGACTGGTTGATGGCTACACCTTC.

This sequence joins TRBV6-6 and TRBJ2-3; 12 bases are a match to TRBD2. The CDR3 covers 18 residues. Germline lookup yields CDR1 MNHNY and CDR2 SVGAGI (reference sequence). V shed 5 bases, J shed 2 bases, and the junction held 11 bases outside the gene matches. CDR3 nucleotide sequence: TGTGCCAGCAGTCGCCAACCACTAGCGGGGGGTGACACAGATACGCAGTATTTT. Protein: CASSRQPLAGGDTDTQYF.

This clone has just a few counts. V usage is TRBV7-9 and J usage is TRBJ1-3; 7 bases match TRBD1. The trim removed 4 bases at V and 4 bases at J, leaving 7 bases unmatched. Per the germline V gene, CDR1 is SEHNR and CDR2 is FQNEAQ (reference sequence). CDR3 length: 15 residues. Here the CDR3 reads CASSSFGTEGNTIYF. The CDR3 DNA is TGTGCCAGCAGCTCTTTTGGGACAGAGGGAAACACCATATATTTT.

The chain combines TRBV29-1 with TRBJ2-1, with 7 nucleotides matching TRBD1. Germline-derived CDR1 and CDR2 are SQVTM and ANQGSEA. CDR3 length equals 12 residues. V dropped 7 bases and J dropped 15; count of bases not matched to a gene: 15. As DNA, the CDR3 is TGCAGCGCCAGGGACCAAAACAGGGGTCCGTTCTTC. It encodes CSARDQNRGPFF.

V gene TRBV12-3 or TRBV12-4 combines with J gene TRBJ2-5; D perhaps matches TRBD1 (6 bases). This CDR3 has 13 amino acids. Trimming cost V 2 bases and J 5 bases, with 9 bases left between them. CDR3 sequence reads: CASSLRQGETQYF. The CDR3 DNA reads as TGTGCCAGCAGTTTACGGCAGGGGGAGACCCAGTACTTC.

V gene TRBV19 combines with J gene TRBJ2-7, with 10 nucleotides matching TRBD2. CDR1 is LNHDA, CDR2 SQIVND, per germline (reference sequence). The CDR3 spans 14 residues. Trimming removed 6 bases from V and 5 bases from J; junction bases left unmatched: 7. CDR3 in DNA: TGTGCCAGTAGGGCTAGCGGGAGTAACCACGAGCAGTACTTC. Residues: CASRASGSNHEQYF.

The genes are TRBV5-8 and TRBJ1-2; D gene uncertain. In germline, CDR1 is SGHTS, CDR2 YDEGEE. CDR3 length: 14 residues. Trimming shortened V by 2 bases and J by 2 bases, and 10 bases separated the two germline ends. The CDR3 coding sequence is TGTGCCAGCAGCTTAGGGCCGGGAAACTATGGCTACACCTTC. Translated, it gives CASSLGPGNYGYTF.

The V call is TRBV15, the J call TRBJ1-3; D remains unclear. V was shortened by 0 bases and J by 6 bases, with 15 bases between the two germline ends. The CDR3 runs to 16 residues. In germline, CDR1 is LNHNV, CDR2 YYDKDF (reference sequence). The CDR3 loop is CATSRDRSTAANTIYF. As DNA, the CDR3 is TGTGCCACCAGCAGAGATAGATCCACAGCTGCAAACACCATATATTTT.

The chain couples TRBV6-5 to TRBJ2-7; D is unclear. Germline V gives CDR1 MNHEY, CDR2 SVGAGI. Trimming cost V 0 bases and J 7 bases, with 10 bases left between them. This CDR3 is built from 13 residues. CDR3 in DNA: TGTGCCAGCAGTTACTCCGCCCCCGGGGAGCAGTACTTC. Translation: CASSYSAPGEQYF.

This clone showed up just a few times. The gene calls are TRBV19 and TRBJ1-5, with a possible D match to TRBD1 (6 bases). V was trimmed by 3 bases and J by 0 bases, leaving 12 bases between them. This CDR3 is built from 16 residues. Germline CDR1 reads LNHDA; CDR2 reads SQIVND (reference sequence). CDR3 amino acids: CASSMPDSYSNQPQHF. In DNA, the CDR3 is TGTGCCAGTAGTATGCCGGACAGTTATAGCAATCAGCCCCAGCATTTT. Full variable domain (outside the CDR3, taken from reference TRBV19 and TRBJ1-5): DGGITQSPKYLFRKEGQNVTLSCEQNLNHDAMYWYRQDPGQGLRLIYYSQIVNDFQKGDIAEGYSVSREKKESFPLTVTSAQKNPTAFYLCASSMPDSYSNQPQHFGDGTRLSIL.

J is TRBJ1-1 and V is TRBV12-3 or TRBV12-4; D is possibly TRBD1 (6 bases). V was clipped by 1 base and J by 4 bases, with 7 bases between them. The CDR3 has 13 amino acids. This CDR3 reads CASSLVGGTEAFF. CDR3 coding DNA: TGTGCCAGCAGTTTAGTAGGGGGCACTGAAGCTTTCTTT.

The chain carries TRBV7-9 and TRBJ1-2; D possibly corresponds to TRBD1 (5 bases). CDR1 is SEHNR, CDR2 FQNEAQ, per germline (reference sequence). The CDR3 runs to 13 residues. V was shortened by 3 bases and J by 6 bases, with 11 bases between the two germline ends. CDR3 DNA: TGTGCCAGCAGCTTCCCTGCAGGGAATGGCTACACCTTC. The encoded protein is CASSFPAGNGYTF.

The CDR3 bases are TGTGCCGTCTGGACCGGGACTGCTAATGGCTACACCTTC. It codes for CAVWTGTANGYTF. V is TRBV19 and J is TRBJ1-2; maybe TRBD1 (5 bases). This CDR3 has 13 amino acids. Germline V gene sequence: CDR1 LNHDA, CDR2 SQIVND (reference sequence). Trimming shortened V by 11 bases and J by 6 bases, and 19 bases separated the two germline ends.

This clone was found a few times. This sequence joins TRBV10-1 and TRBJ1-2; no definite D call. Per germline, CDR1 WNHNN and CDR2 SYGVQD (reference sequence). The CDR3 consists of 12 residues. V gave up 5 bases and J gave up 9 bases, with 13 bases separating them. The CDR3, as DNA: TGCGCCAGCAGTAACCGTCACGGGAGCTACACCTTC. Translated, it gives CASSNRHGSYTF.

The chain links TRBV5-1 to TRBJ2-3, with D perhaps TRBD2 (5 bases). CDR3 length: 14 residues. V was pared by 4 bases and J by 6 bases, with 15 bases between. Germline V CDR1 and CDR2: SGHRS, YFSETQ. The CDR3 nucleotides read TGCGCCAGCAGCCCGACTACCCCCAGGGATACGCAGTATTTT. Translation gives CASSPTTPRDTQYF.

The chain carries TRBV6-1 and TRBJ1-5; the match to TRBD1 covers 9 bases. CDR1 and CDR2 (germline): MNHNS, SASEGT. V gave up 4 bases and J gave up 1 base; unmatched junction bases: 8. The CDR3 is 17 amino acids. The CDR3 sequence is CASSVLGTGQSNQPQHF. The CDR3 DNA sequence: TGTGCCAGCAGTGTCTTAGGGACAGGGCAAAGCAATCAGCCCCAGCATTTT.

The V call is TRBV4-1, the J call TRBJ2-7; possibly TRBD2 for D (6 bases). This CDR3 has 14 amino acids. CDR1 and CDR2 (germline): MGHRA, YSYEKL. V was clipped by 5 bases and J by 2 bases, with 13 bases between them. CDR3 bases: TGCGCCAGCAGCTTAAATACGGGGGCCTACGAGCAGTACTTC. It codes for CASSLNTGAYEQYF.

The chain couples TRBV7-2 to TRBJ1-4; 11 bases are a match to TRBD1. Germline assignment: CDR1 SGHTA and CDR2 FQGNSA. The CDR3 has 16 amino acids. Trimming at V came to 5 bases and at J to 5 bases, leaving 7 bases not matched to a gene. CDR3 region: CASSPDRGRSNEKLFF. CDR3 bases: TGTGCCAGCAGCCCGGACAGGGGGCGATCGAATGAAAAACTGTTTTTT.

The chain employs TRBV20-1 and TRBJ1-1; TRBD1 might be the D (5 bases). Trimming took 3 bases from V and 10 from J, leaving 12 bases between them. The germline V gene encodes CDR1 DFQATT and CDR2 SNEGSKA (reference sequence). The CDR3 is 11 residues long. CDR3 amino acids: CSASKGYGAFF. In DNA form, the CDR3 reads TGCAGTGCTAGTAAGGGGTACGGAGCTTTCTTT.

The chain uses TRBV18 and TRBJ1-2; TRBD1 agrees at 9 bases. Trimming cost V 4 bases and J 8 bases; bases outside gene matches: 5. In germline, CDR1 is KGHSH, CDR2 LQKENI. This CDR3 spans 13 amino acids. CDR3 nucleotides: TGTGCCAGCTCACTCGGGGACAGGGCGGGCTACACCTTC. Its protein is CASSLGDRAGYTF.